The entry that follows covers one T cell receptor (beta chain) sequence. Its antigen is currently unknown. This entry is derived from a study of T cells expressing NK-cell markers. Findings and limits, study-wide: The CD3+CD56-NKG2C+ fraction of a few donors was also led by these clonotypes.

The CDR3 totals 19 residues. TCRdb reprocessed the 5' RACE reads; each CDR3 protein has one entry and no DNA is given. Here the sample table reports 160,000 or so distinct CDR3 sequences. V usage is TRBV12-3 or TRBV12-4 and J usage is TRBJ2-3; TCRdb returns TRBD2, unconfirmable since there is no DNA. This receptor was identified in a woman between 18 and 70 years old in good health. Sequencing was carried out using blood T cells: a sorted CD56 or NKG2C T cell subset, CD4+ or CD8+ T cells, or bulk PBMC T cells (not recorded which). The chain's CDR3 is CASSLRGPSASGGPDTQYF.